This T cell receptor beta chain appears in the sequencing data of a study of blood T cells in healthy people across ages. Study as a whole: Capturing about one barcoded beta molecule per two T cells was achieved by template switching.

Study results and caveats: The authors considered diversity estimates from one million T cells to be underestimates.

The second PCR ran roughly 6 to 12 cycles with a sample-barcoded 5' primer and J-beta primers. From the 5' RACE reads, TCRdb called clonotypes with MiXCR, one entry per CDR3 protein. Here the sample spans fewer than 750,000 distinct CDR3 sequences, under 65% being singletons. This clonotype was recorded at least ten times. Its cognate antigen is unknown. Drawing of peripheral blood yielded ten milliliters from each donor. What was sequenced was blood. This receptor was identified in a woman aged 80 or over in good health.

CDR3 residues: CSARDPRQGGYNEQFF. CDR3 sequence (DNA): TGCAGTGCTAGAGATCCGCGACAGGGGGGCTACAATGAGCAGTTCTTC. The chain links TRBV20-1 to TRBJ2-1, with 9 positions matching TRBD1. This CDR3 region has 16 residues. Unmatched junction bases numbered 6, after V lost 0 bases and J lost 3 bases. Germline V gene lookup returns CDR1 DFQATT and CDR2 SNEGSKA (reference sequence).